This T cell receptor beta chain was recorded in a study of blood T cell repertoires in COVID-19. Sequencing used immunoSEQ multiplex PCR; TCRdb keeps in-frame clones, though not all of them. This table holds under 300,000 clones, approximately 90% found once. Recovered participants had two consecutive negative NP/OP PCR tests, healthcare professional clearance, or symptom resolution. The sequence derives from a woman aged 50 to 65 who had recovered from COVID-19. The sequencing sample was made of PBMCs or T cells enriched from blood (not recorded which).

CDR3 in amino acids: CASTDRERSNQPQHF. The CDR3 region has the DNA TGTGCCAGCACGGATAGAGAGAGGTCTAATCAGCCCCAGCATTTT. V usage is TRBV6-5 and J usage is TRBJ1-5; D ambiguous. The CDR3 runs 15 residues. Trimming left V 7 bases short and J 4 bases short, with 17 bases between. In germline, CDR1 is MNHEY, CDR2 SVGAGI.